This TCR beta chain was sequenced for a study of radiotherapy plus CTLA-4 blockade in lung cancer. Details on this clone: Its antigen is undetermined.

The method was immunoSEQ multiplex PCR; TCRdb's version includes in-frame clones alone and lacks a portion of them. The sample yields 53,000 or so clones, approximately 76% seen once. Study findings and constraints: Early blood T cell clone dynamics, with interferon-beta, were reported to best predict response. Radiotherapy plus ipilimumab was followed by expansion in blood of tumor-derived TCR clones.

Patients with chemo-refractory metastatic non-small-cell lung cancer received focal radiation plus CTLA-4 blockade with ipilimumab. Sequencing was performed on peripheral blood, taken from a patient treated with radiotherapy plus ipilimumab. This TCR was sampled from a human donor with non-small cell lung cancer who had stable disease on radiotherapy plus ipilimumab.

The CDR3 region has the DNA TGTGCCAGCAGCTTGGAAGCAGATACGCAGTATTTT. This sequence encodes CASSLEADTQYF. The chain joins TRBV5-6 to TRBJ2-3; D ambiguous. There are 12 residues in the CDR3. V was clipped by 0 bases and J by 4 bases, with 3 bases between them. Looked up from germline, CDR1 is SGHDT and CDR2 is YYEEEE.